The next 5 T cell receptor beta chains were all read from a single sample in a study of T cells in women clearing cervical HPV infection. The protocol was immunoSEQ multiplex PCR, while the TCRdb copy is restricted to in-frame clones and leaves out a portion. There are under 50,000 clones in the sample, with 6% to 6.5% held by the top ten. Sequenced: blood buffy coat. The receptor source for this set is a woman between 18 and 69 years old with a cervical HPV16 infection that either progressed to CIN3+ or cleared (not recorded which).

As for this clone: The CDR3 is cut off 3 residues early in the read; its end comes from the germline J gene. This chain links TRBV4-1 with TRBJ2-5; 8 bases fit TRBD1. This CDR3 contains 12 residues. Looked up from germline, CDR1 is MGHRA and CDR2 is YSYEKL. V gave up 8 bases and J gave up 1 base; unmatched junction bases: 0. The sequenced part of the CDR3 DNA is TGCGCCAGCCAGGGGGCCCAAGAGACC. Amino acid sequence: CASQGAQET. The entire CDR3 reads CASQGAQETQYF.

As concerns this clone: With the read ending 3 residues before the CDR3 end, the germline J gene is used to fill in that end. V and J are TRBV10-3 and TRBJ2-5, with a weak D call TRBD2 (6 bases). In germline, CDR1 is ENHRY, CDR2 SYGVKD. V lost 4 bases and J 1 base, leaving 16 bases between the germline ends. The CDR3 sequence is 16 residues long. Here the CDR3 reads CAISVGSGLIQETQYF. CDR3 DNA (partial): TGTGCCATCAGTGTGGGTTCGGGACTGATCCAAGAGACC.

A remark on this clone: The read finishes 3 residues shy of the CDR3 end, and the germline J gene is used to complete it. V usage is TRBV6-1 and J usage is TRBJ1-6; 7 nucleotides align to TRBD1. Germline trimming cut 0 bases from V and 8 bases from J; bases unmatched to any gene: 10. In germline, CDR1 is MNHNS, CDR2 SASEGT. This CDR3 spans 17 amino acids. CDR3 amino acids: CASSEAHRGGKDSPLHF. The DNA read from the CDR3 is TGTGCCAGCAGTGAAGCGCACAGGGGTGGGAAAGATTCACCC.

Comment on this clone: The DNA ends 3 residues before the CDR3 does, and the rest of the CDR3 is filled in from the germline J gene. The chain couples TRBV6-1 to TRBJ1-5, with 7 bases identical to TRBD1. Germline V gene lookup returns CDR1 MNHNS and CDR2 SASEGT. This CDR3 has 16 residues. V dropped 4 bases and J dropped 0; count of bases not matched to a gene: 6. The covered CDR3 bases are TGTGCCAGCAGTGCCCGGACAGGAGGTAGCAATCAGCCC. As protein: CASSARTGGSNQP. The whole CDR3 sequence is CASSARTGGSNQPQHF.

Regarding this clone: The CDR3 extends 3 residues past the end of the read, so its final part is completed from the germline J gene. V and J are TRBV6-2 or TRBV6-3 and TRBJ1-2; 8 nucleotides align to TRBD1. The V gene end was trimmed by 2 bases and the J gene end by 7 bases; junction bases not matched to a gene: 3. This CDR3 spans 13 amino acids. Germline-derived CDR1 and CDR2 are MNHEY and SVGEGT. The CDR3 is CASSYNRGSGYTF. The sequenced CDR3 bases are TGTGCCAGCAGTTACAACAGGGGGTCTGGC.